The entry below gives a single T cell receptor (beta chain) sequence along with its context. The treatment was: randomized to nivolumab then ipilimumab (arm A) or the reverse (arm B). This specimen comes from a study of sequential checkpoint blockade in melanoma. Overall study context: Randomization was 1:1 between first-line nivolumab→ipilimumab and ipilimumab→nivolumab. Both treatment sequences were followed by maintenance nivolumab. DNA from 91 pretreatment tumor samples underwent TCRβ immunosequencing. About two dozen patients had matched tumor biopsies before treatment and at week 13 after nivolumab or ipilimumab alone.

The CDR3 loop spans 20 amino acids. J lost 0 bases, V lost 4 bases, and 14 bases had no gene match. Germline CDR1 LNHDA, CDR2 SQIVND (reference sequence). Profiled with immunoSEQ multiplex PCR; TCRdb holds only in-frame clones, not every one. This table holds about 7,100 clones, roughly 30% found once. This clonotype was obtained from a human donor with melanoma. The chain links TRBV19 to TRBJ2-6; 8 nucleotides line up with TRBD1. The source was tumor tissue (inferred from file names), collected from a patient given nivolumab and ipilimumab in sequence. CDR3 sequence reads: CASSTRLNPGQDSGANVLTF. DNA of the CDR3: TGTGCCAGTAGTACTCGACTTAATCCGGGACAGGACTCTGGGGCCAACGTCCTGACTTTC.